This T cell receptor (beta chain) was documented in a study of glioma-infiltrating T cells. With regard to this clonotype: This may be a read error, as it is one base from a much larger clone.

TCR alpha and beta CDR3 regions were amplified from RNA using iRepertoire nested multiplex PCR. One-step reverse transcription and amplification started from approximately 100-400 ng of tissue mRNA or PBMC total RNA. TCRdb reprocessed the multiplex PCR reads with MiXCR, giving one entry per CDR3 protein. The top ten clones hold under 6.5% of a sample with under 200,000 distinct CDR3 sequences, more than 35% of them seen once. The CDR3 runs to 11 residues. In germline, CDR1 is LGHDT, CDR2 YNNKEL (reference sequence). The chain uses TRBV3-1 and TRBJ2-5, with D unclear. Near its end, the DNA agrees better with TRBJ2-1, so the J call may be wrong. This clonotype was sampled from a human donor with low-grade glioma or glioblastoma, undergoing nonglioma brain surgery, or in good health (not recorded which). Sample: glioma tissue, nonneoplastic brain tissue, or PBMCs (not recorded which). CDR3 residues: CASSQEWEQFF. CDR3 nucleotides: TGTGCCAGCAGCCAAGAGTGGGAGCAGTTCTTC.